The rows below give T cell receptor beta chains drawn from one sample of a study of stem cell transplantation in POMP-related autoinflammatory disease. Repertoires were generated with immunoSEQ multiplex PCR, while TCRdb's copy carries only in-frame clones and drops some. The sample contains some 65,000 clones, approximately 91% of which appear only once. Sequences were derived from CD4+ T cells from PBMCs, sampled after stem cell transplantation. The receptors come from a human patient with POMP-related autoinflammation and immune dysregulation (PRAID). The graft donor may be the source of some T cells. Each CDR3 is given with its conserved first and last residue. A D gene is named only where the DNA matches it firmly. Size values are once, few and many counts, or a class for expanded clones, and some rows have none.

DNA,CDR3,V,D,size,J
TGTGCCAGCAGTTCGTACGACTCGTTCAGCACAGATACGCAGTATTTT,CASSSYDSFSTDTQYF,TRBV27,.,.,TRBJ2-3
TGTGCCATCCGGGACAGGGAAGGAACCGGGGAGCTGTTTTTT,CAIRDREGTGELFF,TRBV10-3,TRBD1,.,TRBJ2-2
TGTGCCAGCAGTCCCCCGACAGGGGGCTCCGCTGAAGCTTTCTTT,CASSPPTGGSAEAFF,TRBV25-1,TRBD1,.,TRBJ1-1
TGTGCCATCAGTGGGACAGGAGGAAAACTGTTTTTT,CAISGTGGKLFF,TRBV10-3,TRBD1,.,TRBJ1-4
TGTGCCAGCAGTCCCAGGACTGAAGCTTTCTTT,CASSPRTEAFF,TRBV28,.,few,TRBJ1-1
TGCGCCAGCAGCGCACTCTATGGGGGCGTTAATGAAAAACTGTTTTTT,CASSALYGGVNEKLFF,TRBV5-1,.,.,TRBJ1-4
TGCGCCAGCAGCCCCTGGACAGGGGTGGGCCCTGAAGCTTTCTTT,CASSPWTGVGPEAFF,TRBV4-1,TRBD1,.,TRBJ1-1
TGTGCCAGCAGCTCAAGGACAGGTTCAAACACCATATATTTT,CASSSRTGSNTIYF,TRBV7-3,TRBD1,.,TRBJ1-3
TGTGCCAGCAGGAACACTGAAGCTTTCTTT,CASRNTEAFF,TRBV6-5,.,.,TRBJ1-1
TGTGCCAGCAGGAACACGCCTAGCACAGATACGCAGTATTTT,CASRNTPSTDTQYF,TRBV2,.,.,TRBJ2-3
TGTGCCAGTAGTATAGCCTACAAGAATCAGCCCCAGCATTTT,CASSIAYKNQPQHF,TRBV19,.,.,TRBJ1-5
TGTGCCACCAGCAAAAGGGGCAGGGGCAGGAATCAGCCCCAGCATTTT,CATSKRGRGRNQPQHF,TRBV15,.,.,TRBJ1-5
TGTGCCAGCAGCGTTGCAGGGGGAAACACCATATATTTT,CASSVAGGNTIYF,TRBV9,.,once,TRBJ1-3
TGTGCCAGCAGTCGAGTTATAGGGAACACTGAAGCTTTCTTT,CASSRVIGNTEAFF,TRBV7-9,.,once,TRBJ1-1
TGTGCCAGCAGCTTGACTACCAGAGAGGGGACCCAGTACTTC,CASSLTTREGTQYF,TRBV11-2,.,.,TRBJ2-5
TGCAGCGTTGAAGATCTCAGGGATAGCAATCAGCCCCAGCATTTT,CSVEDLRDSNQPQHF,TRBV29-1,.,.,TRBJ1-5
TGTGCCAGCAGTTTAACAGCGGGACGGGACATTCAGTACTTC,CASSLTAGRDIQYF,TRBV28,TRBD2,.,TRBJ2-4
TGTGCCAGCAGCCTCCGCCAGGGGGGGGCAGAGACCCAGTACTTC,CASSLRQGGAETQYF,TRBV28,.,.,TRBJ2-5
TGTGCCAGTAGTCGGACCGTCTTGGGCACTGAAGCTTTCTTT,CASSRTVLGTEAFF,TRBV19,.,few,TRBJ1-1
TGTGCCAGCATCCCTAGGCGGACTGGCGAGCAGTACTTC,CASIPRRTGEQYF,TRBV12-3/TRBV12-4,.,.,TRBJ2-7
TGTGCCAGCAACCAACAGGGATCTACGGGAAACACCATATATTTT,CASNQQGSTGNTIYF,TRBV6-5,.,few,TRBJ1-3
TGTGCCAGTAGTATTCTTAACAGGGGTCAGCCCCAGCATTTT,CASSILNRGQPQHF,TRBV19,TRBD1,.,TRBJ1-5
TGTGCCAGCAGCTTAAGGCGGGAGAACAATGAGCAGTTCTTC,CASSLRRENNEQFF,TRBV7-3,TRBD2,once,TRBJ2-1
TGTGCCAGCAGTGAGAATTGGAGCAGGGGCCACATTGCGGATACGCAGTATTTT,CASSENWSRGHIADTQYF,TRBV6-1,.,.,TRBJ2-3
TGCGCCAGCAGCTTAAGACAGGGGGGATACAATGAGCAGTTCTTC,CASSLRQGGYNEQFF,TRBV5-1,TRBD1,.,TRBJ2-1
TGTGCCAGCAGTAAAGACAGGGTTGGGAACACTGAAGCTTTCTTT,CASSKDRVGNTEAFF,TRBV2,TRBD1,.,TRBJ1-1
TGCAGTGCTAGTGTGGGACAGGGGAACATTCAGTACTTC,CSASVGQGNIQYF,TRBV20-1,TRBD1,.,TRBJ2-4
TGTGCCAGCAGTCTAGCGGGAGGTCAGGAGCAGTACTTC,CASSLAGGQEQYF,TRBV12-3/TRBV12-4,TRBD2,.,TRBJ2-7
TGTGCCAGCAGTTCCCGGGCCCAGGGTCGGAGGGAGACCCAGTACTTC,CASSSRAQGRRETQYF,TRBV28,.,.,TRBJ2-5
TGTGCCAGCTCACCTTCGAGACAGGGCAGGGGGAATGAGCAGTTCTTC,CASSPSRQGRGNEQFF,TRBV18,TRBD1,.,TRBJ2-1
TGTGCCAGCAAAGGGACCTACCGTGAGCAGTTCTTC,CASKGTYREQFF,TRBV2,.,.,TRBJ2-1
TGCGCCAGCAGCACGACGGACTCTGGAAACACCATATATTTT,CASSTTDSGNTIYF,TRBV5-1,.,.,TRBJ1-3
TGCGCCAGTAGGACAGGGTGGACAGATACGCAGTATTTT,CASRTGWTDTQYF,TRBV10-2,TRBD1,.,TRBJ2-3
TGTGCCAGCATCAAGACAGGGCTGGGGTTTTACGAGCAGTACTTC,CASIKTGLGFYEQYF,TRBV6-5,TRBD1,.,TRBJ2-7
TGTGCCACCCATCAGGGGGGGAACTACGAGCAGTACTTC,CATHQGGNYEQYF,TRBV6-5,.,.,TRBJ2-7
TGTGCCATCAGTGAGTCGATTGCACAGGGAAAGGAGACCCAGTACTTC,CAISESIAQGKETQYF,TRBV10-3,.,.,TRBJ2-5
TGTGCCAGCGGAAGGACCGATACCTACGAGCAGTACTTC,CASGRTDTYEQYF,TRBV28,.,.,TRBJ2-7
TGTGCCAGCAGCTTAGTTTTCCCCGAGGGGCGCCTCTACTTC,CASSLVFPEGRLYF,TRBV7-6,.,.,TRBJ2-7
TGTGCCAGCGGCCAAGATCAGCCCCAGCATTTT,CASGQDQPQHF,TRBV7-9,.,few,TRBJ1-5